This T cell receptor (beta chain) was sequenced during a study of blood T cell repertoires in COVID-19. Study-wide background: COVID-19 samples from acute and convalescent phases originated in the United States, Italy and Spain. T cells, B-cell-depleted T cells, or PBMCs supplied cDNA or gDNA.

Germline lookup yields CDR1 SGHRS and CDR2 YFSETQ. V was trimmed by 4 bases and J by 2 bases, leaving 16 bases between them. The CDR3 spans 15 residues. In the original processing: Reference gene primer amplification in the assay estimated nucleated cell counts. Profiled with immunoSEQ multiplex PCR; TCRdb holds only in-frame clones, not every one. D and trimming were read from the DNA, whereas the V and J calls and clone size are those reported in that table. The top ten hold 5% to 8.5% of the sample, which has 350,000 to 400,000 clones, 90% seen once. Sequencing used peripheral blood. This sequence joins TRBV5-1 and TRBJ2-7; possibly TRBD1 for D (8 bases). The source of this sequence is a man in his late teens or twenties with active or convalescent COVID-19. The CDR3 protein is CASSPWTGTTYEQYF. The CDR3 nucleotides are TGCGCCAGCAGCCCGTGGACAGGGACTACCTACGAGCAGTACTTC. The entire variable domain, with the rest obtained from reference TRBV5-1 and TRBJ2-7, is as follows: KAGVTQTPRYLIKTRGQQVTLSCSPISGHRSVSWYQQTPGQGLQFLFEYFSETQRNKGNFPGRFSGRQFSNSRSEMNVSTLELGDSALYLCASSPWTGTTYEQYFGPGTRLTVT.